This entry lists 11 T cell receptor beta chains sequenced from one sample in a study of T cells in Graves' hyperthyroidism and ophthalmopathy. Amplification of TCR beta CDR3 regions used RNA as the template. The TCR CDR3 was amplified in a first-round RT-PCR using the HTBI primer set. TCRdb processed the multiplex PCR reads anew with MiXCR; each CDR3 protein has one entry. The sample carries around 690,000 distinct CDR3 sequences, 20% recorded once. Sample: blood. The source of these receptors is a man in his thirties or forties with Graves' ophthalmopathy.

This chain links TRBV5-6 with TRBJ2-1; tentative D call: TRBD1 (5 bases). V lost 4 bases, J lost 3 bases, and 14 bases lay in between. The germline V gene has CDR1 SGHDT and CDR2 YYEEEE. The CDR3 has 15 amino acids. This chain's CDR3 is CASSEGHPFYNEQFF. CDR3 nucleotide sequence: TGTGCCAGCAGCGAAGGACACCCGTTCTACAATGAGCAGTTCTTC. The full variable domain, in which reference TRBV5-6 and TRBJ2-1 provide the parts outside the CDR3, is DAGVTQSPTHLIKTRGQQVTLRCSPKSGHDTVSWYQQALGQGPQFIFQYYEEEERQRGNFPDRFSGHQFPNYSSELNVNALLLGDSALYLCASSEGHPFYNEQFFGPGTRLTVL.

There are many counts of this clonotype. This sequence joins TRBV2 and TRBJ2-3; tentative D call: TRBD2 (5 bases). Trimming pared 1 base from V and 3 bases from J, leaving 8 bases between. The CDR3 spans 14 residues. The germline CDR1 and CDR2 sequences are SNHLY and FYNNEI. The CDR3 DNA reads as TGTGCCAGCAGTGAAGGAACGGGAACAGATACGCAGTATTTT. Translating it yields CASSEGTGTDTQYF. Using reference TRBV2 and TRBJ2-3 for the parts outside the CDR3, the full variable domain is EPEVTQTPSHQVTQMGQEVILRCVPISNHLYFYWYRQILGQKVEFLVSFYNNEISEKSEIFDDQFSVERPDGSNFTLKIRSTKLEDSAMYFCASSEGTGTDTQYFGPGTRLTVL.

This clonotype came up many times. V and J are TRBV20-1 and TRBJ2-1, with a weak D call TRBD2 (5 bases). The germline CDR1 and CDR2 sequences are DFQATT and SNEGSKA (reference sequence). The length of the CDR3 is 15 residues. V lost 3 bases and J lost 2, with 14 bases in between. CDR3 coding DNA: TGCAGTGCTAGGGGGAGAACCAACCCCTACAATGAGCAGTTCTTC. It is translated as CSARGRTNPYNEQFF.

The chain employs TRBV27 and TRBJ1-1, with 9 bases that match TRBD1. CDR1 is MNHEY and CDR2 is SMNVEV in the germline V gene (reference sequence). V lost 7 bases, J lost 6 bases, and 9 bases stayed unmatched. This CDR3 spans 14 amino acids. The CDR3 region is CASNIGQGSSEAFF. CDR3 DNA sequence: TGTGCCAGCAACATCGGACAGGGGAGCTCTGAAGCTTTCTTT.

This clonotype was detected ten times or more. The rearrangement links TRBV11-2 to TRBJ2-3, with D possibly TRBD2 on 5 matching bases. V lost 3 bases and J 1 base, leaving 17 bases between the germline ends. CDR1 and CDR2 from the germline V gene are SGHAT and FQNNGV. The CDR3 runs to 17 residues. CDR3 region: CASSLGSGIGGTDTQYF. DNA for the CDR3: TGTGCCAGCAGCTTGGGATCGGGGATTGGGGGCACAGATACGCAGTATTTT.

The V gene is TRBV19, the J gene TRBJ2-5; a possible D gene is TRBD2 (7 bases). This CDR3 has 15 residues. V lost 2 bases, J lost 5 bases, and 15 bases lay in between. In germline, CDR1 is LNHDA, CDR2 SQIVND (reference sequence). Here the CDR3 reads CASSIHRGAGETQYF. The CDR3 DNA reads as TGTGCCAGTAGTATACATCGGGGGGCGGGGGAGACCCAGTACTTC.

This clonotype was seen at least ten times. The chain recombines TRBV29-1 with TRBJ2-1; TRBD2 agrees at 12 bases. CDR1 and CDR2 (germline): SQVTM, ANQGSEA. The CDR3 totals 13 residues. The chain's CDR3 is CSAGTSGYNEQFF. CDR3 nucleotide sequence: TGCAGTGCGGGGACTAGCGGGTACAATGAGCAGTTCTTC.

The CDR3 loop is CASSQDTRGGTDTQYF. The CDR3 DNA sequence: TGCGCCAGCAGCCAAGATACGCGAGGGGGCACAGATACGCAGTATTTT. This chain links TRBV4-3 with TRBJ2-3; D may be TRBD1 or TRBD2 (5 bases each). V shed 0 bases and J shed 1 base, with 11 bases lying between them. The CDR3 is 16 amino acids. Germline V gives CDR1 LGHNA, CDR2 YSLEER.

This clonotype was seen at least ten times. V and J are TRBV11-2 and TRBJ2-1; 13 nucleotides align to TRBD2. The CDR3 extends over 18 amino acids. CDR1 and CDR2 from the germline V gene are SGHAT and FQNNGV. The junction had 15 bases not matched to a gene; V was cut back by 5 bases and J by 8 bases. CDR3 amino acids: CASSPVRRGTSGKYEQFF. In DNA form, the CDR3 reads TGTGCCAGCAGCCCCGTGCGTCGGGGGACTAGCGGGAAGTATGAGCAGTTCTTC.

This clonotype was counted only a few times. V gene TRBV7-9 combines with J gene TRBJ2-2; 8 bases match TRBD1. V shed 5 bases, J shed 3 bases, and the junction held 2 bases outside the gene matches. This CDR3 comprises 14 residues. Looked up from germline, CDR1 is SEHNR and CDR2 is FQNEAQ (reference sequence). The CDR3 DNA is TGTGCCAGCAGCCAACAGGGGGACACCGGGGAGCTGTTTTTT. Protein: CASSQQGDTGELFF.

This CDR3 reads CASSLEEGRADTQYF. Here the CDR3 DNA reads TGCGCCAGCAGCTTGGAGGAGGGACGGGCAGATACGCAGTATTTT. The chain combines TRBV5-1 with TRBJ2-3; a weak D match, TRBD2 (6 bases). Trimming cost V 0 bases and J 4 bases, with 12 bases left between them. Germline V gene data show CDR1 as SGHRS and CDR2 as YFSETQ. There are 15 residues in the CDR3.